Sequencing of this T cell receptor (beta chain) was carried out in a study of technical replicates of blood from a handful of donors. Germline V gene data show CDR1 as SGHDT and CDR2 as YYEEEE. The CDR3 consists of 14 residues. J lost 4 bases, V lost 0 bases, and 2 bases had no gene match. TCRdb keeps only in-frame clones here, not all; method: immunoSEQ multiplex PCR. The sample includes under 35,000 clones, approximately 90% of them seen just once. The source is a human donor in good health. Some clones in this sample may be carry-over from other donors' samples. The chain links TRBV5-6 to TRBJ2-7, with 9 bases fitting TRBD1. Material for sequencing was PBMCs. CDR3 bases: TGTGCCAGCAGCTTGGACAGGGGGCGATACGAGCAGTACTTC. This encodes CASSLDRGRYEQYF.